These T cell receptor beta chains were read from a single sample in a study of T-cell reconstitution after alpha-beta-depleted transplantation in children. TCRdb called the PCR reads again in MiXCR, with one record for every CDR3 protein. Of about 420,000 distinct CDR3 sequences detected, roughly 17% appear once; the ten largest clones hold around 30%. The material was PBMCs, mostly from graft donor cells, obtained 360 days after TCRalphabeta/CD19-depleted stem cell transplant. These receptors all come from a boy younger than two who had a stem cell transplant for Wiskott-Aldrich syndrome, so the T cells may come from the graft donor. The CDR3 runs from the conserved cysteine through the conserved F or W. A D gene is named only where the DNA matches it firmly. Size tells how often a clone was seen (once, few, many) or the class of an expanded clone, and some rows leave it out.

>TRBJ2-5|.|TRBV3-1|few
TGTGCCAGCAGCCAACTTACCGGGGGGCGCCGGGAAGAGACCCAGTACTTC
CASSQLTGGRREETQYF
>TRBJ1-4|.|TRBV3-1|few
TGTGCCAGCCATTCGACCCGGGGTGAAAAACTGTTTTTT
CASHSTRGEKLFF
>TRBJ2-7|.|TRBV10-3|many
TGTGCCATCAGTCCCGGGAATGACTACGAGCAGTACTTC
CAISPGNDYEQYF
>TRBJ2-7|TRBD1|TRBV28|.
TGTGCCAGCAGTTTCGCCGGGACAGGGTACTACGAGCAGTACTTC
CASSFAGTGYYEQYF
>TRBJ2-4|TRBD2|TRBV27|few
TGTGCCAGCAGTTCCCCCCCTAGCGGGGGAAAAAACATTCAGTACTTC
CASSSPPSGGKNIQYF
>TRBJ2-3|.|TRBV12-3/TRBV12-4|.
TGTGCCAGCAGTTTTCCTCCGAGGTTAGATACGCAGTATTTT
CASSFPPRLDTQYF
>TRBJ2-5|.|TRBV5-1|few
TGCGCCAGCAGCTTGTCCGGAAGAAGGTCGTACCAAGAGACCCAGTACTTC
CASSLSGRRSYQETQYF
>TRBJ1-1|.|TRBV7-9|few
TGTGCCAGCAGCTTGAAGGGGGGAGAAACTGAAGCTTTCTTT
CASSLKGGETEAFF
>TRBJ2-1|.|TRBV12-3/TRBV12-4|few
TGTGCCAGCAGTCTCACTCATCCGCCCGGTGAGCAGTTCTTC
CASSLTHPPGEQFF
>TRBJ2-7|.|TRBV3-1|few
TGTGCCAGCAGCCCCCGACTATCGAATGGGGAGCAGTACTTC
CASSPRLSNGEQYF
>TRBJ2-1|.|TRBV5-1|few
TGCGCCAGCAGCTTGGAGGCCCTAAGGCACAATGAGCAGTTCTTC
CASSLEALRHNEQFF
>TRBJ1-5|.|TRBV27|few
TGTGCCAGCAGTTACACAGCCAATCAGCCCCAGCATTTT
CASSYTANQPQHF
>TRBJ1-2|TRBD1|TRBV12-3/TRBV12-4|.
TGTGCCAGCAGTACACGGACAGGGGGCTTCTATGGCTACACCTTC
CASSTRTGGFYGYTF
>TRBJ2-7|.|TRBV7-2|few
TGTGCCAGCAGCTTAGCGGCAGGGCCACCCTACGAGCAGTACTTC
CASSLAAGPPYEQYF
>TRBJ2-3|.|TRBV20-1|.
TGCAGTGCTAGATATACCACAGATACGCAGTATTTT
CSARYTTDTQYF
>TRBJ2-3|.|TRBV5-1|.
TGCGCCAGCAGCTTTGTCAGTACCATTTCAGATACGCAGTATTTT
CASSFVSTISDTQYF
>TRBJ2-6|.|TRBV12-3/TRBV12-4|many
TGTGCCAGCAGTCGTACCGGGGCTGGGGCCAACGTCCTGACTTTC
CASSRTGAGANVLTF
>TRBJ2-2|TRBD2|TRBV5-1|.
TGCGCCAGCAGCTTTGGACCAGCGGGAGGCGGGGAGCTGTTTTTT
CASSFGPAGGGELFF
>TRBJ2-3|.|TRBV11-3|.
TGTGCCAGCAGCTTAGATGGCCCAGCGGGTACGCAGTATTTT
CASSLDGPAGTQYF
>TRBJ2-5|TRBD1|TRBV12-3/TRBV12-4|many
TGTGCCAGCATCTCCGGACAGGTCCCCCAAGAGACCCAGTACTTC
CASISGQVPQETQYF
>TRBJ2-2|.|TRBV14|.
TGTGCCAGCAGCCAAAGGCGATTCCCGAACACCGGGGAGCTGTTTTTT
CASSQRRFPNTGELFF
>TRBJ2-5|.|TRBV18|.
TGTGCCAGCTCACCTAGCACCGAGACCCAGTACTTC
CASSPSTETQYF
>TRBJ1-5|.|TRBV4-2|few
TGTGCCAGCAGCCAAGATTTGAGGGATCAGCCCCAGCATTTT
CASSQDLRDQPQHF
>TRBJ2-5|TRBD1|TRBV11-2|few
TGTGCCAGCACCCTGGGACAGCTCACCCAAGAGACCCAGTACTTC
CASTLGQLTQETQYF
>TRBJ2-3|.|TRBV29-1|.
TGCAGCGTTGAAGAATGGACACGGGGGAGCACAGATACGCAGTATTTT
CSVEEWTRGSTDTQYF
>TRBJ2-4|.|TRBV7-2|.
TGTGCCAGCAGCTTGGGAGGTCCAGGCATTCAGTACTTC
CASSLGGPGIQYF
>TRBJ2-1|.|TRBV12-3/TRBV12-4|few
TGTGCCAGCAGTTTGTATCCGGGAGCAGTTGAGCAGTTCTTC
CASSLYPGAVEQFF
>TRBJ2-3|TRBD1|TRBV7-9|many
TGTGCCAGCATCCCACTGACAGGGCAGGCAGATACGCAGTATTTT
CASIPLTGQADTQYF
>TRBJ2-4|.|TRBV28|.
TGTGCCAGCAGTTTATCTGGCCAGTACATTCAGTACTTC
CASSLSGQYIQYF
>TRBJ2-7|TRBD2|TRBV12-3/TRBV12-4|.
TGTGCCAGCAGTTTAGCCGGGACTAGCCTTGAGCAGTACTTC
CASSLAGTSLEQYF
>TRBJ2-1|TRBD2|TRBV6-2/TRBV6-3|.
TGTGCCAGCAGTTACCAGCGGGAGGGTTATGAAAATGAGCAGTTCTTC
CASSYQREGYENEQFF
>TRBJ1-6|.|TRBV28|.
TGTGCCAGCAGTTTGCGGATGAATAATTCACCCCTCCACTTT
CASSLRMNNSPLHF
>TRBJ2-7|.|TRBV4-3|few
TGCGCCAGCAGCCAAGCATTGGACAGAAGCTACGAGCAGTACTTC
CASSQALDRSYEQYF
>TRBJ1-3|TRBD1|TRBV12-3/TRBV12-4|.
TGTGCCAGCAGTTTTGGGGACAGGTTTTTGGACACCATATATTTT
CASSFGDRFLDTIYF
>TRBJ1-1|.|TRBV11-1|.
TGTGCCAGCAGCTTACCCATGCCGGGTCCCAAGCTAATCACTGAAGCTTTCTTT
CASSLPMPGPKLITEAFF
>TRBJ2-1|TRBD2|TRBV5-5|few
TGTGCCAGCCAAGGACTAGCGGGAGTGGGCAATGAGCAGTTCTTC
CASQGLAGVGNEQFF